A selection of T cell receptor beta chains follows, all from one sample in a study of T-cell memory formation after mild COVID-19. TCRdb used MiXCR to reprocess the 5' RACE reads, holding one entry per CDR3 protein. This table holds about 40,000 distinct CDR3 sequences, approximately 10% found once. What was sequenced was PBMCs or a T cell subset sorted from them (not recorded which). These receptors originate from a man aged 18 to 30 who had mild COVID-19 (a few samples of this study predate the infection). Cell type and time point are not known. CDR3s include the opening cysteine and the closing phenylalanine or tryptophan. Each record gives: V gene, clone size, D gene, J gene, CDR3 protein, CDR3 DNA. D genes are given only for firm matches. Not every row has a clone size; where given, it reads once, few, many or a size class.

TRBV10-3	many	TRBD2	TRBJ2-5	CAIRWEGKETQYF	TGTGCCATCAGATGGGAGGGAAAAGAGACCCAGTACTTC
TRBV21-1	many	-	TRBJ2-5	CASSKVGLADLYQETQYF	TGTGCCAGCAGCAAAGTTGGGCTAGCGGACCTGTACCAAGAGACCCAGTACTTC
TRBV25-1	many	-	TRBJ1-5	CASSETNSWSNQPQHF	TGTGCCAGCAGTGAAACGAACAGTTGGAGCAATCAGCCCCAGCATTTT
TRBV7-2	many	-	TRBJ2-1	CASSIRLVEQFF	TGTGCCAGCAGCATACGACTAGTTGAGCAGTTCTTC
TRBV15	many	-	TRBJ1-1	CATSREYPGAGTEAFF	TGTGCCACCAGCAGGGAATACCCGGGGGCCGGCACTGAAGCTTTCTTT
TRBV6-5	many	-	TRBJ2-4	CASSYSGVGTKNIQYF	TGTGCCAGCAGTTACTCTGGGGTCGGGACCAAAAACATTCAGTACTTC
TRBV5-4	-	TRBD1	TRBJ2-3	CASSSQEGATDTQYF	TGTGCCAGCAGCTCCCAAGAGGGGGCGACAGATACGCAGTATTTT
TRBV5-1	many	TRBD1	TRBJ1-1	CASSLGDRGQAFF	TGCGCCAGCAGCTTGGGGGACAGGGGGCAAGCTTTCTTT
TRBV5-8	many	TRBD2	TRBJ2-7	CARPGLASPQYF	TGTGCCAGGCCGGGACTAGCGAGCCCGCAGTACTTC
TRBV7-8	-	-	TRBJ2-3	CASSPQPPYPDTQYF	TGTGCCAGCAGCCCCCAGCCCCCGTACCCAGATACGCAGTATTTT
TRBV4-3	many	-	TRBJ2-2	CASSHDNRDTGELFF	TGCGCCAGCAGCCATGATAACAGGGACACCGGGGAGCTGTTTTTT
TRBV4-1	medium-sized	TRBD2	TRBJ2-1	CASRPLTSGGIKEQFF	TGCGCCAGCAGGCCTCTGACTAGCGGGGGCATCAAGGAGCAGTTCTTC
TRBV4-1	-	TRBD2	TRBJ2-3	CASSQLAGAYTDTQYF	TGCGCCAGCAGCCAACTAGCGGGGGCCTACACAGATACGCAGTATTTT
TRBV20-1	many	-	TRBJ2-5	CSASRRAAETQYF	TGCAGTGCTAGCCGCAGGGCAGCAGAGACCCAGTACTTC
TRBV12-3/TRBV12-4	many	-	TRBJ1-2	CASSPTGNYGYTF	TGTGCCAGCAGCCCCACAGGGAACTATGGCTACACCTTC
TRBV7-2	-	TRBD1	TRBJ1-5	CASSLRGQSNQPQHF	TGTGCCAGCAGCTTAAGGGGGCAAAGCAATCAGCCCCAGCATTTT
TRBV7-2	many	-	TRBJ2-2	CASSSPRQRTGELFF	TGTGCCAGCAGCTCCCCCCGACAGCGGACCGGGGAGCTGTTTTTT